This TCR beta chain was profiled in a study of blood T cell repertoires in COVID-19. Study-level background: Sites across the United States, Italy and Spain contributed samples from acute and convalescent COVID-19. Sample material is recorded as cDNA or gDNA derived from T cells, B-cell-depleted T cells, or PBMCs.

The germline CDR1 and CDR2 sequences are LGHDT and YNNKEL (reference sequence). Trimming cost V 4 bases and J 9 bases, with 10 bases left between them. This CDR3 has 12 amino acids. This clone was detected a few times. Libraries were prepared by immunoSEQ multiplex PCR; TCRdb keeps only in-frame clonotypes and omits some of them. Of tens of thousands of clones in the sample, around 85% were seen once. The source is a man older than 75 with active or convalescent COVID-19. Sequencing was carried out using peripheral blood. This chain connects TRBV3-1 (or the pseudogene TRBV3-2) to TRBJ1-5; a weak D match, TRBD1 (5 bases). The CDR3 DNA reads TGTGCCAGCAGCCCGCTGGGGGGGCCCCAGCATTTT. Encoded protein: CASSPLGGPQHF.